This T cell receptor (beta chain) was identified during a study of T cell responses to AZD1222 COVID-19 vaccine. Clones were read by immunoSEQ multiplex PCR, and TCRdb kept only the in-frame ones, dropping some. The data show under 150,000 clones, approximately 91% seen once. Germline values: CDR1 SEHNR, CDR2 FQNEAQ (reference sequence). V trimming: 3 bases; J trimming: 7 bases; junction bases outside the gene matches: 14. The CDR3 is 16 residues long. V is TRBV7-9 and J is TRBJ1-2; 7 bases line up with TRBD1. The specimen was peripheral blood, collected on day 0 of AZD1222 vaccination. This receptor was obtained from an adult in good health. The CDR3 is CASSLVYGTETGGYTF. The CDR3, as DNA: TGTGCCAGCAGCTTGGTCTATGGGACAGAAACGGGTGGCTACACCTTC. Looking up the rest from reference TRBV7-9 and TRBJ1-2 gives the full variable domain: DTGVSQNPRHKITKRGQNVTFRCDPISEHNRLYWYRQTLGQGPEFLTYFQNEAQLEKSRLLSDRFSAERPKGSFSTLEIQRTEQGDSAMYLCASSLVYGTETGGYTFGSGTRLTVV.